This paragraph covers one T cell receptor (beta chain) sequence. Its antigen is not identified. The CDR3 loop spans 14 amino acids. Germline CDR1 and CDR2: KGHDR and SFDVKD. This entry is derived from a study of blood T cells in healthy people across ages. Study background: With template switching, about one barcoded beta molecule was captured per two T cells. Broader study findings: Whereas aged donors had fewer naive CD4+ cells, long-lived donors had more of them and higher diversity.

Isolation yielded PBMCs, at least 7 million per sample, in every case. Then a second PCR, running roughly 7 to 11 cycles, was carried out with a sample-barcoded 5' primer and a J-beta primer mix. MiXCR was run by TCRdb on the 5' RACE reads, yielding one entry per CDR3 protein. The data hold about 1.4 million distinct CDR3 sequences, with around 59% observed a single time. This TCR derives from a man aged 18 to 30 in good health. Sequencing was performed on blood. The V and J genes are TRBV24-1 and TRBJ2-7; 7 bases fit TRBD1. The J call may be mistaken, given a closer DNA end match to TRBJ2-5. CDR3 bases: TGTGCCACCACTTCCTCCGGGACAGAAGAGACCCAGTACTTC. This codes for CATTSSGTEETQYF.